These T cell receptor beta chains were read from a single sample in a study of blood T cell repertoires in COVID-19. Repertoires were generated with immunoSEQ multiplex PCR, while TCRdb's copy carries only in-frame clones and drops some. Of 200,000 to 250,000 clones listed, nearly 90% were seen once; the top ten hold about 15%. The sequenced sample consisted of PBMCs or T cells enriched from blood (not recorded which). These receptors all stem from a man aged 25-45 years who had been exposed to COVID-19. Both conserved end residues are part of each CDR3. The order of the fields is D gene, clone size, J gene, V gene, CDR3 DNA, CDR3 protein. A D gene is named only where the DNA matches it firmly. The size of a clone is reported for some rows only, either as once, few or many, or as a class for expanded clones.

>NA|NA|TRBJ2-7|TRBV11-3
TGTGCCAGCAGCCAGCAGGGCTCCTACGAGCAGTACTTC
CASSQQGSYEQYF
>TRBD1|NA|TRBJ1-5|TRBV19
TGTGCCAGTAGTAGGACAGGGGGGGACAATCAGCCCCAGCATTTT
CASSRTGGDNQPQHF
>TRBD1|NA|TRBJ2-7|TRBV11-2
TGTGCCAGCAGTAGGACCGGGACAGGGGAGGTCGAGCAGTACTTC
CASSRTGTGEVEQYF
>TRBD1|NA|TRBJ1-5|TRBV5-6
TGTGCCAGCAGCTTAGGGACAGGGGGTCAGCCCCAGCATTTT
CASSLGTGGQPQHF
>TRBD1|NA|TRBJ1-5|TRBV3-1/TRBV3-2
TGTGCCAGCAGCCTCCCTCTTCAACAGGGGGCGGGTAGCAATCAGCCCCAGCATTTT
CASSLPLQQGAGSNQPQHF
>TRBD1|NA|TRBJ1-5|TRBV5-5
TGTGCCAGCAGCTTGGGGACGGACAGGGGCAACCAGCCCCAGCATTTT
CASSLGTDRGNQPQHF
>NA|NA|TRBJ1-1|TRBV3-1/TRBV3-2
TGTGCCAGCAGCTCTGAGGTGGACACTGAAGCTTTCTTT
CASSSEVDTEAFF
>NA|NA|TRBJ2-1|TRBV12-3/TRBV12-4
TGTGCCAGCAGTTTCATGGGTAGTAGCGAGCAGTTCTTC
CASSFMGSSEQFF
>NA|NA|TRBJ2-1|TRBV7-8
TGTGCCAGCAGCTTAGACTGGGGCTCGCCGGTACAGCAGCAGTTCTTC
CASSLDWGSPVQQQFF
>TRBD2|once|TRBJ2-5|TRBV5-5
TGTGCCAGCAGCCCGAGTAGAACTAGCGGGGGACGAGAGACCCAGTACTTC
CASSPSRTSGGRETQYF
>NA|NA|TRBJ2-5|TRBV4-3
TGCGCCAGCAGCCAAGAGCGGATTAGCCTAGCCCTTCAAGAGACCCAGTACTTC
CASSQERISLALQETQYF
>TRBD1|once|TRBJ1-2|TRBV5-6
TGTGCCAGCAGCCCTCCGGGACAGGTTTATGGCTACACCTTC
CASSPPGQVYGYTF
>TRBD1|once|TRBJ1-6|TRBV27
TGTGCCAGCAGTTTACGACAGGGAGTTTCACCCCTCCACTTT
CASSLRQGVSPLHF
>TRBD1|NA|TRBJ2-3|TRBV6-5
TGTGCCAGCAGTTACGGGACAGGGAGCACAGATACGCAGTATTTT
CASSYGTGSTDTQYF
>NA|NA|TRBJ2-1|TRBV6-1
TGTGCCAGCAGTGACCCAGTAAGCAATGAGCAGTTCTTC
CASSDPVSNEQFF
>NA|few|TRBJ1-2|TRBV19
TGTGCCAGTAGGGGCAGGCTTAACTATGGCTACACCTTC
CASRGRLNYGYTF
>TRBD1|NA|TRBJ1-5|TRBV6-1
TGTGCCAGCAGTGAACGGCCTGCGGGACAGGTTTATAGCAATCAGCCCCAGCATTTT
CASSERPAGQVYSNQPQHF
>NA|NA|TRBJ1-1|TRBV10-1
TGCGCCAGCAGTGTGGGCAGCTGGCGTGAAGCTTTCTTT
CASSVGSWREAFF
>TRBD1|once|TRBJ1-2|TRBV18
TGTGCCAGCTCACCAGGGGACAGGTCCGGCTATGGCTACACCTTC
CASSPGDRSGYGYTF
>TRBD1|NA|TRBJ1-1|TRBV18
TGTGCCAGCTCAGGGGGGATATTGAGACAGGGGCGAAACACTGAAGCTTTCTTT
CASSGGILRQGRNTEAFF
>NA|NA|TRBJ2-7|TRBV11-2
TGTGCCAGCAATATAGCCGGCGCCTCCTACGAGCAGTACTTC
CASNIAGASYEQYF
>TRBD2|few|TRBJ2-2|TRBV6-2/TRBV6-3
TGTGCCAGCAGTTACTCCAGGGCGGGGAGCGGGAGCACCGGGGAGCTGTTTTTT
CASSYSRAGSGSTGELFF
>TRBD2|NA|TRBJ2-5|TRBV10-3
TGTGCCATCAGTGAGTCATTTATAGCGGGGGAAGAGACCCAGTACTTC
CAISESFIAGEETQYF
>NA|NA|TRBJ2-3|TRBV7-2
TGTGCCAGCAGCCTACAGGGGGGGAGCACAGATACGCAGTATTTT
CASSLQGGSTDTQYF
>TRBD1|NA|TRBJ2-7|TRBV10-3
TGTGCCATCAGTGCCCGGGACAGGGGCTACGAGCAGTACTTC
CAISARDRGYEQYF
>NA|NA|TRBJ1-5|TRBV2
TGTGCCAGCAGTCCCCTTACCGACACCCTTAGCAATCAGCCCCAGCATTTT
CASSPLTDTLSNQPQHF
>TRBD1|NA|TRBJ1-1|TRBV7-6
TGTGCCAGCAGCAAGACACCCCGGGACAGCCTTAAAGCTTTCTTT
CASSKTPRDSLKAFF
>NA|NA|TRBJ1-5|TRBV2
TGTGCCAGCAGTAGGACTGGGTTCAATCAGCCCCAGCATTTT
CASSRTGFNQPQHF
>TRBD1|NA|TRBJ1-6|TRBV4-1
TGCGCCAGCAGCCAGAGGACAGGGGAGGATTCACCCCTCCACTTT
CASSQRTGEDSPLHF
>NA|NA|TRBJ2-5|TRBV15
TGTGCCACCAGCAGAGGACAGCAGGAGACCCAGTACTTC
CATSRGQQETQYF
>TRBD1|NA|TRBJ2-7|TRBV11-1
TGTGCCAGCAGCTTTGGGACAGGGAGCAACGAGCAGTACTTC
CASSFGTGSNEQYF
>NA|NA|TRBJ2-5|TRBV6-1
TGTGCCAGCAGTGACTTTTTTGGGGGGGGGCTAGACCAAGAGACCCAGTACTTC
CASSDFFGGGLDQETQYF
>TRBD2|NA|TRBJ2-5|TRBV19
TGTGCCAGTGGAGGGAGGGGTGATGGAATTGAGACCCAGTACTTC
CASGGRGDGIETQYF
>NA|NA|TRBJ2-3|TRBV19
TGTGCCAGCCGACAGGACACAGATACGCAGTATTTT
CASRQDTDTQYF
>TRBD1|once|TRBJ2-3|TRBV19
TGTGCCAGTAGTACAGACAGGGGAAAGTTTATAGATACGCAGTATTTT
CASSTDRGKFIDTQYF
>NA|NA|TRBJ1-4|TRBV12-3/TRBV12-4
TGTGCCAGCAGTTTCCCGGGAGAAAAACTGTTTTTT
CASSFPGEKLFF